This T cell receptor beta chain was sequenced in a study of CD8 T cells in ankylosing spondylitis. As to this clonotype: Its antigen remains unidentified.

Quantitative 5'-RACE with molecular barcodes generated TCR beta libraries. TCRdb re-analysed the 5' RACE reads in MiXCR, keeping a single row per CDR3 protein. The sample yields some 150,000 distinct CDR3 sequences, under 45% seen once. Study results and caveats: Seven to nine highly homologous variants formed a TCR beta motif that appeared characteristic of ankylosing spondylitis blood. Reportedly, significant enrichment of disease-linked clones occurred in matched ankylosing spondylitis synovial fluid.

Germline V gene data show CDR1 as LNHDA and CDR2 as SQIVND (reference sequence). The CDR3 sequence is 15 residues long. V gave up 5 bases and J gave up 4 bases; unmatched junction bases: 5. The specimen sequenced was synovial fluid, either unsorted or a sorted T cell fraction (not recorded which). The origin of this receptor is a male donor with ankylosing spondylitis. The chain employs TRBV19 and TRBJ2-1, with 10 bases aligning to TRBD1. The CDR3 nucleotides are TGTGCCAGTAGTGCCCGGGACAGGGGTTACAATGAGCAGTTCTTC. This gives the protein CASSARDRGYNEQFF. The full variable domain, completed using reference TRBV19 and TRBJ2-1, is DGGITQSPKYLFRKEGQNVTLSCEQNLNHDAMYWYRQDPGQGLRLIYYSQIVNDFQKGDIAEGYSVSREKKESFPLTVTSAQKNPTAFYLCASSARDRGYNEQFFGPGTRLTVL.